This T cell receptor beta chain originates from a study of blood T cell repertoires in COVID-19 (TCRdb year 2020). Background for the entire study: Samples covering the acute and convalescent phases of COVID-19 were provided by collaborators in the United States, Italy and Spain. The prospective study material was composed of cDNA or gDNA derived from T cells, B-cell-depleted T cells, or PBMCs. The dataset comprised deeply sampled blood TCRbeta repertoires from subjects exposed to, actively infected with, or recovered from COVID-19. The repertoires were made available in a free public database intended to serve as a resource for research on the immune response to SARS-CoV-2. Samples came from the ongoing ImmuneRACE study (first 160 participants) plus 1,254 subjects from 6 global collaborators. The sample metadata nearly always contained a de-identified subject ID, COVID-19 status, age in years and sex. Where HLA class I and class II types were available, the types were taken from metadata supplied by the sample provider, not from assay-based typing. Study-level results and caveats: The quantity of clinical and demographic metadata differed by source and by participant and was supplied without curation.

TCRbeta CDR3 regions were amplified from genomic DNA using the immunoSEQ Assay, a bias-controlled multiplex PCR. The original pipeline was this. Within the assay, amplification of reference gene primers was used to estimate how many nucleated cells each sample contained. To quantify the absolute abundance of each unique TCRbeta CDR3 rearrangement, sequence reads were collapsed and filtered. For each sample, productive Simpson clonality was calculated by taking the square root of Simpson's diversity index across productive rearrangements. TCRdb stores this immuneACCESS table with in-frame sequences only. Part of the clones is absent; in the studies checked, under half of the shortfall reflects unresolved V genes, and no reason is known for the rest. That table gives V, J and clone size, and the DNA gave D and trimming. The sample contains about 19,000 clones, about 85% of them found a single time. Of the sample, roughly 9.7% is held by the ten largest clones.

The germline V gene yields SNHLY for CDR1 and FYNNEI for CDR2. The CDR3 has 14 amino acids, counting the end cysteine and phenylalanine. Only the CDR3 part of the read is kept: 42 bases, read in frame from the first base. V lost 6 bases and J lost 6 bases, and the count of bases not matched to a germline gene is 6. Collaborating institutions collected whole blood in K2EDTA tubes following their own protocols. For TCRbeta analysis, collaborator samples were shipped as frozen whole blood, as isolated PBMCs, or as DNA extracted from either sample type. Of note for this clone: Its antigen specificity is not known. No base-level quality is on record; no much larger clone is a single base apart.

Input material: peripheral blood. This chain joins TRBV2 to TRBJ2-2, with 8 bases aligning to TRBD1. This sequence originates from a human donor in a cohort sampled during active COVID-19. The CDR3 here reads CASRVGQGPGELFF. Read as DNA, the sequence is TGTGCCAGCAGAGTTGGACAGGGCCCCGGGGAGCTGTTTTTT.